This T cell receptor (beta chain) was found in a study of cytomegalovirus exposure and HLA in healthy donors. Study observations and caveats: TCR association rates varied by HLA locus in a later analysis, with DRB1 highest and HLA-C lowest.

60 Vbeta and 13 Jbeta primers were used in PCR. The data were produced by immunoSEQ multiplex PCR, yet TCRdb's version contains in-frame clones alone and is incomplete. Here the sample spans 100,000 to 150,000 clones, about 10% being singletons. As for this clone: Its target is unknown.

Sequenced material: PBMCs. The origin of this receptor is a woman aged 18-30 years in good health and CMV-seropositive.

CDR3 DNA: TGTGCCAGCAGTCAGGGCAATCAGCCCCAGCATTTT. It yields the protein CASSQGNQPQHF. The J gene is TRBJ1-5, the V gene TRBV11-2; no definite D call. This CDR3 has 12 residues. Trimming took 6 bases from V and 2 from J, leaving 5 bases between them. Looked up from germline, CDR1 is SGHAT and CDR2 is FQNNGV.